This T cell receptor (beta chain) was profiled in a study of beta chain features in type 1 diabetes. Findings and caveats of the study: Significant though moderate, a shortening of TCRB CDR3s appeared in all four CD4+ subsets of Type 1 diabetes patients.

The V and J ends lost 7 bases and 5 bases, in that order; junction bases with no gene match: 16. CDR1 and CDR2 from the germline V gene are LNHDA and SQIVND (reference sequence). CDR3 length: 16 amino acids. Reverse transcribing all isolated RNA meant expressed TCRB transcripts were sequenced. Libraries were prepared by immunoSEQ multiplex PCR; TCRdb keeps only in-frame clonotypes and omits some of them. The sample yields 200,000 to 300,000 clones, roughly 22% seen once. Notes on this clone: Antigen unknown.

The specimen was naive CD4+ T cells from blood. This chain uses TRBV19 with TRBJ1-1, with TRBD1 matching 7 bases. The receptor's source is a middle-aged woman with type 1 diabetes. This CDR3 reads CASTFAGQTGSTEAFF. The CDR3 DNA is TGTGCCAGTACCTTCGCAGGACAGACAGGGAGTACTGAAGCTTTCTTT. Using reference TRBV19 and TRBJ1-1 for the parts outside the CDR3, the full variable domain is DGGITQSPKYLFRKEGQNVTLSCEQNLNHDAMYWYRQDPGQGLRLIYYSQIVNDFQKGDIAEGYSVSREKKESFPLTVTSAQKNPTAFYLCASTFAGQTGSTEAFFGQGTRLTVV.